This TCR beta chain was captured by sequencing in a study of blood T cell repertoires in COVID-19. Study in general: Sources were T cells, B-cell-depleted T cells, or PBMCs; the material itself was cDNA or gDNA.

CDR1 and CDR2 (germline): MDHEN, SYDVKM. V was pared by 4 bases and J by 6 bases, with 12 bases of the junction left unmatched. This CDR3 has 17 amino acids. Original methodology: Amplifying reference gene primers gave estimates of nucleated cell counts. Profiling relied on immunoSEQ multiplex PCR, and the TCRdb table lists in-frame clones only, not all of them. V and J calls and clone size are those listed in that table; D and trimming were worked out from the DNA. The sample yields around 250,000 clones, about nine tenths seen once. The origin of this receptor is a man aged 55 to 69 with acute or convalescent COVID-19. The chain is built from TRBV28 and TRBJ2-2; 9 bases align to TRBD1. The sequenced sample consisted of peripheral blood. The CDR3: CASSSPGTGIIAGELFF. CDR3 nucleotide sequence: TGTGCCAGCAGTTCCCCCGGGACAGGGATTATCGCCGGGGAGCTGTTTTTT. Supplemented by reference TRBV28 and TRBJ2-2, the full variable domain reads DVKVTQSSRYLVKRTGEKVFLECVQDMDHENMFWYRQDPGLGLRLIYFSYDVKMKEKGDIPEGYSVSREKKERFSLILESASTNQTSMYLCASSSPGTGIIAGELFFGEGSRLTVL.